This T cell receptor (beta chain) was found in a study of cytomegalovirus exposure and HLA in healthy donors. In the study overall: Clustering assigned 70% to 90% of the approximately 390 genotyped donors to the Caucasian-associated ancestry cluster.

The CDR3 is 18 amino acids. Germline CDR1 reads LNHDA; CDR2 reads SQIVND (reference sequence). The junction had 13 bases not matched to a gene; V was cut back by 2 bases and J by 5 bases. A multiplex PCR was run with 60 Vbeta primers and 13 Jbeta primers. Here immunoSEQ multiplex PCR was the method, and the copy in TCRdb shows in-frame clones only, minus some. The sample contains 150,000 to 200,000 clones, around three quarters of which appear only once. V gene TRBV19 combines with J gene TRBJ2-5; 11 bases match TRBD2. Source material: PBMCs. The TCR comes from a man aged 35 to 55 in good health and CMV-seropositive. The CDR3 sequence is CASSILPRLAGGRETQYF. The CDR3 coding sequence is TGTGCCAGTAGTATACTCCCTAGGCTAGCGGGGGGCCGGGAGACCCAGTACTTC.